The rows below give T cell receptor beta chains drawn from one sample of a study of blood T cell repertoires in COVID-19. Profiling relied on immunoSEQ multiplex PCR, and the TCRdb table lists in-frame clones only, not all of them. Of about 310,000 clones listed, roughly 84% are singletons. Sequenced material: peripheral blood. The receptors originated from a man aged 50-59 years with active or convalescent COVID-19. CDR3s include the opening cysteine and the closing phenylalanine or tryptophan. The D gene is left open where the match is weak. A clone size is listed for some rows: how often the clone was seen (once, few, many), or a class if it is expanded.

j_gene | abundance | v_gene | d_gene | CDR3nt | CDR3aa
TRBJ2-3 | - | TRBV19 | - | TGTGCCAGTAGTGCACAGGGTCCGTTAGATACGCAGTATTTT | CASSAQGPLDTQYF
TRBJ1-5 | - | TRBV5-6 | - | TGTGCCAGCAGCTTGGGGAGCACGCCCCAGCATTTT | CASSLGSTPQHF
TRBJ2-3 | - | TRBV29-1 | TRBD1 | TGCAGCTCTCCGGGACAGGGAGGCGCAGATACGCAGTATTTT | CSSPGQGGADTQYF
TRBJ2-7 | - | TRBV13 | TRBD1 | TGTGCCAGCAGCTTGTTTGGAAACAGGGGATCCTACGAGCAGTACTTC | CASSLFGNRGSYEQYF
TRBJ1-4 | - | TRBV4-2 | TRBD1 | TGTGCCAGCAGCCAAGACTCATCGGGACAGAATGAAAAACTGTTTTTT | CASSQDSSGQNEKLFF
TRBJ2-7 | once | TRBV6-5 | - | TGTGCCAGCAGTTACTCGGGACTTACCGGATCCTACGAGCAGTACTTC | CASSYSGLTGSYEQYF
TRBJ2-3 | - | TRBV5-5 | - | TGTGCCAGCAGCTTGGCCGCGGGTGCAGGCACAGATACGCAGTATTTT | CASSLAAGAGTDTQYF
TRBJ2-1 | - | TRBV27 | TRBD2 | TGTGCCAGCAGTCCTGGGACTAGCGGGTACAATGAGCAGTTCTTC | CASSPGTSGYNEQFF
TRBJ2-7 | - | TRBV4-3 | - | TGCGCCAGCAGCCAAGTGGGGGCTCAACCCTACGAGCAGTACTTC | CASSQVGAQPYEQYF
TRBJ1-1 | - | TRBV21-1 | - | TGTGCCAGCAGCAAAGCGGACAGGGAAGGGACTGAAGCTTTCTTT | CASSKADREGTEAFF
TRBJ2-4 | - | TRBV6-2/TRBV6-3 | TRBD2 | TGTGCCAGCAGTTACCACTCCCCCGGGGGGAACATTCAGTACTTC | CASSYHSPGGNIQYF
TRBJ2-1 | - | TRBV6-5 | TRBD1 | TGTGCCACTTACAGGGGGCCCTACAATGAGCAGTTCTTC | CATYRGPYNEQFF
TRBJ1-2 | few | TRBV3-1/TRBV3-2 | TRBD1 | TGTGCCAGCAGCCGACAGGGCGGGACCGATGGCTACACCTTC | CASSRQGGTDGYTF